Here is one TCR beta chain with its context. Its antigen is currently unknown. These data are taken from a study of OX40 agonist ivuxolimab in advanced cancers. Sequencing used immunoSEQ multiplex PCR; TCRdb keeps in-frame clones, though not all of them. The repertoire holds around 40,000 clones, with roughly 90% as singletons. Germline loops: CDR1 SEHNR, CDR2 FQNEAQ (reference sequence). The CDR3 consists of 18 residues. V shed 2 bases, J shed 0 bases, and the junction held 12 bases outside the gene matches. Study-level results: Clonal expansion by week 6 occurred in CD4+ and CD8+ blood T cells (at 0.1 to 3.0 mg/kg).

This receptor was identified in an adult with an advanced solid tumor such as melanoma, head and neck, liver or kidney cancer. This sequence joins TRBV7-9 and TRBJ2-7, with 8 bases fitting TRBD1. The sequencing here drew on CD4+ or CD8+ T cells sorted from blood, taken in a trial of the OX40 agonist ivuxolimab. CDR3 nucleotides: TGTGCCAGCAGCTTACCGCCGTCAGGGGGCGACCACTCCTACGAGCAGTACTTC. Translating it yields CASSLPPSGGDHSYEQYF.